Each of the 2 T cell receptor beta chains below was sequenced from the same sample in a study of T cell repertoires in cytomegalovirus infection. Antigens of these TCRs are unknown. TCRdb itself ran the reads through MiXCR, one entry per CDR3 protein. The sample lists some 920,000 distinct CDR3 sequences, around 30% seen once, with over 12% in the top ten. The material was cultured CD8+ T cells from PBMCs, obtained from culture after CMV antigen stimulation. These receptors originate from a human donor in good health (CMV status not recorded). Some clones in this sample may be carry-over from other donors' samples.

This rearrangement joins TRBV11-3 to TRBJ2-1; the D gene is possibly TRBD2 (6 bases). V was clipped by 2 bases and J by 4 bases, with 15 bases between them. The CDR3 totals 16 residues. Germline CDR1 reads SGHNT; CDR2 reads YENEEA. CDR3 region: CASSLNSAGYYNEQFF. CDR3 coding DNA: TGTGCCAGCAGCTTAAATTCGGCGGGGTATTACAATGAGCAGTTCTTC.

This clonotype was detected a few times. The genes are TRBV28 and TRBJ1-1; D not resolved. V lost 5 bases, J lost 0 bases, and 13 bases lay in between. Germline V gene sequence: CDR1 MDHEN, CDR2 SYDVKM. The length of the CDR3 is 15 residues. The DNA of the CDR3 is TGTGCCAGCAGTCCGCCGCGGCAGCTGAACACTGAAGCTTTCTTT. Translation: CASSPPRQLNTEAFF.